These 3 T cell receptor beta chains were sequenced from one sample in a study of blood T cell repertoires in COVID-19. TCRdb's table, derived via immunoSEQ multiplex PCR, lists solely in-frame clones and lacks some. The repertoire holds under 200,000 clones, with around 87% as singletons. The source material was peripheral blood. The receptors come from a man aged 55 to 70 with COVID-19, enrolled during active disease.

In this sample, this clone turned up a few times. This rearrangement joins TRBV3-1 (or the pseudogene TRBV3-2) to TRBJ1-2; D gene uncertain. CDR1 is LGHDT, CDR2 YNNKEL, per germline (reference sequence). CDR3 size: 12 residues. Trimming left V 1 base short and J 7 bases short, with 7 bases between. The CDR3 protein is CASSQGSLGYTF. The CDR3 region has the DNA TGTGCCAGCAGCCAAGGTTCTCTTGGCTACACCTTC.

The genes are TRBV24-1 and TRBJ1-2; 7 nucleotides line up with TRBD1. CDR3 length: 16 amino acids. V lost 4 bases and J lost 5; bases outside the gene matches: 12. Germline CDR1 is KGHDR and CDR2 is SFDVKD. The chain's CDR3 is CATSDTGQPPWYGYTF. The CDR3 bases are TGTGCCACCAGTGACACGGGACAGCCCCCTTGGTATGGCTACACCTTC.

This rearrangement joins TRBV6-1 to TRBJ1-2; 8 bases agree with TRBD1. The CDR3 contains 15 residues. Germline assignment: CDR1 MNHNS and CDR2 SASEGT. Unmatched junction bases numbered 9, after V lost 2 bases and J lost 7 bases. DNA of the CDR3: TGTGCCAGCAGTGAACCGAGGACAGGGTTGCGTGGCTACACCTTC. Protein product: CASSEPRTGLRGYTF.